This entry features one TCR beta chain sequence. The antigen is unknown. Gene names refer to mouse genes. The CDR3 extends 1 residue past the end of the read, so its final part is completed from the germline J gene. Time point given: mouse harvest day 14 after allogeneic transplant. Tail vein injection delivered 10^7 T-cell-depleted bone marrow cells and 10^6 splenic CD5+ T cells. B6 (H2b) cells into BALB/c (H2d) mice; tissues taken at day 7 or 14. The source of the sample is a study of tissue T cells after allogeneic stem cell transplantation. Study-wide results and caveats: Anatomically similar tissues had similar TCR repertoires within each patient. Motif-based clustering found tissue-specific repertoire signatures shared across patients, though few clones were shared.

Using immunoSEQ multiplex PCR, the repertoire was profiled, and TCRdb retains in-frame clones only, with some absent. The data contain approximately 7,500 clones, roughly 38% of them seen just once; the ten biggest clones take up 5.5% to 7.5%. The germline V and J ends were trimmed by 5 bases and 0 bases, with 7 bases remaining between them. Germline CDR1 is SGHND and CDR2 is FRSKSL. This CDR3 contains 13 residues. The V call is TRBV15, the J call TRBJ1-1; D remains unclear. The clonotype was recovered from a female BALB/c mouse given C57BL/6 T cells with graft-versus-host disease after an allogeneic hematopoietic cell transplant. The sequenced sample consisted of skin. The sequenced CDR3 bases are TGTGCCAGCAGTCTCGGACAGAACACAGAAGTCTTC. Its protein is CASSLGQNTEVF. The CDR3 as a whole reads CASSLGQNTEVFF.